A selection of T cell receptor beta chains follows, all from one sample in a study of human T cells and chemical hapten exposure. TCRdb reprocessed the RACE reads via MiXCR and lists one record per CDR3 protein. The repertoire holds about 120,000 distinct CDR3 sequences, with 12% as singletons. The specimen was whole blood, collected in connection with sensitization to the hapten diphenylcyclopropenone (DPC). The receptors shown here come from a woman between 45 and 60 years old with alopecia areata. Some clones in this sample may be carry-over from other donors' samples. Both conserved end residues are trimmed from each CDR3.

v_gene	j_gene	CDR3aa
TRBV4-3	TRBJ2-7	ASSQERDWRYEQY
TRBV18	TRBJ1-1	ASSRDTQNTEAF
TRBV4-1	TRBJ1-2	ASSSFNYGYT
TRBV28	TRBJ2-1	ASTAGLGTSDSLEQF
TRBV28	TRBJ1-2	ASSFPPRYGYT
TRBV12-3/TRBV12-4	TRBJ1-1	ASSFFGRRGTEAF
TRBV7-2	TRBJ2-1	ASTGGEWEGEQF
TRBV5-1	TRBJ2-7	ASSLTPVGTDYEQY
TRBV5-6	TRBJ1-1	ASSLDSGEAF
TRBV18	TRBJ2-1	ASSPQLAGAYNEQF
TRBV20-1	TRBJ1-3	SATNTGSRGNTIY
TRBV7-6	TRBJ2-1	ASSRTSGTQEQF
TRBV7-8	TRBJ1-1	ASSGQGASTEAF
TRBV7-9	TRBJ2-3	ASSSGSTDTQY
TRBV11-2	TRBJ2-1	ASSLGQGGRNEQF
TRBV28	TRBJ1-2	ASSGQDSYT
TRBV24-1	TRBJ2-3	ATSEAALTRRDTQY
TRBV20-1	TRBJ2-1	SGSSGGAYEQF
TRBV6-2/TRBV6-3	TRBJ2-7	ASSPRPGLTYEQY
TRBV5-1	TRBJ2-7	ASSQSPRREQY
TRBV7-8	TRBJ1-4	ASSPWNEKLF
TRBV18	TRBJ2-1	ASSPPSSGRVNEQF
TRBV29-1	TRBJ1-1	SVPRFQGLTEAF
TRBV20-1	TRBJ2-1	SASLAGSF
TRBV6-1	TRBJ2-3	ASSGGPDTQY
TRBV11-2	TRBJ2-7	ASTIAGAPYEQY
TRBV2	TRBJ1-5	ASSERESDQPQH
TRBV29-1	TRBJ1-1	GWTGANTEAF
TRBV20-1	TRBJ1-6	SARDWGDRGGSPLH
TRBV18	TRBJ1-1	ASSPRQGRDTEAF
TRBV28	TRBJ2-4	ASSSRGPSIWNIQY
TRBV4-1	TRBJ2-7	ASSQVLRRDRGILEQY
TRBV20-1	TRBJ2-7	SAGTSGSSYEQY
TRBV10-3	TRBJ2-7	AISEGTGRFYEQY
TRBV4-1	TRBJ1-2	ASSLDPGAPGYGYT
TRBV24-1	TRBJ2-1	ATSDRGQGEGVRTHNEQF